This T cell receptor (beta chain) derives from a study of control samples from healthy donors and cancer patients (TCRdb year 2020). The receptor library was made with the immunoSEQ multiplex PCR assay. In TCRdb, the immuneACCESS table is reduced to in-frame sequences with V and J assigned. These tables do not hold every clone; where another copy was compared, an unresolved V gene accounts for under half, and the others remain unexplained. This sample's clone table shows roughly 190,000 clones. The top ten clonotypes cover 2% to 2.5% of the sample. Worth noting for this clone: This clone's antigen is unknown.

The source of this sequence is a woman aged 25-40 years in good health. Sequencing was performed on blood.

Here the CDR3 is given as CASRQGAETQYF. In nucleotides, the sequence is TGTGCCAGCAGGCAGGGGGCAGAGACCCAGTACTTC. This chain is built from TRBV6-5 and TRBJ2-5, with TRBD1 matching 8 junction bases. Clipping removes 6 bases from V and 4 bases from J, with 1 as the unmatched junction base count. From its cysteine to its phenylalanine, the CDR3 spans 12 amino acids. The entry retains the CDR3 DNA only, 36 bases that are in frame from base 1. The CDR1 and CDR2 encoded by the germline V gene are MNHEY and SVGAGI.